This TCR beta chain was found in a study of shared clonotypes between healthy human individuals. In its sample, this clone was seen once. No antigen is known for it. This specimen includes other DNA sequences encoding the same CDR3. Across several immunoSEQ plates, the genomic DNA of each subset was split evenly. Assay: immunoSEQ multiplex PCR; the TCRdb copy retains only in-frame clones and omits some. Of 2 million to 2.5 million clones listed, 93% are singletons. Trimming pared 3 bases from V and 4 bases from J, leaving 5 bases between. The CDR3 is 12 amino acids. Germline values: CDR1 KGHSH, CDR2 LQKENI. Study-level results: Generally, naive subsets (rather than memory subsets) showed larger estimated richness. Sample collection involved blood only; tissue repertoires are likely different.

The source of this sequence is a young man in good health. Some clones in this sample may be carry-over from other donors' samples. The chain joins TRBV18 to TRBJ2-3; the D is unclear. Sequenced input: naive CD4+ T cells from PBMCs. Subset: CD45RA+ positively selected. The CDR3 loop is CASSPAADTQYF. The CDR3 DNA is TGTGCCAGCTCACCTGCTGCAGATACGCAGTATTTT.